Following are 10 T cell receptor beta chains from one sample sequenced in a study of blood T cells in healthy people across ages. The use of a sample-barcoded 5' primer and a J-beta primer mix characterized a second PCR of roughly 6 to 11 cycles. TCRdb called the 5' RACE reads again in MiXCR, with one record for every CDR3 protein. The sample contains approximately 940,000 distinct CDR3 sequences, about 48% of which appear only once. The sequenced sample consisted of blood. The receptors stem from a man aged 25-40 years in good health.

This rearrangement joins TRBV2 to TRBJ1-6; D is uncertain. This CDR3 comprises 14 residues. The V end lost 8 bases, the J end lost 10 bases, and 18 bases lay between the germline ends. CDR1 and CDR2 (germline): SNHLY, FYNNEI. The CDR3 DNA reads as TGTGCCAGCGGTTGGGGAACCGGAGAGTCACCCCTCCACTTT. Amino acids: CASGWGTGESPLHF.

Regarding this clonotype: A read error may explain this, as a much larger clone is one base away. This chain uses TRBV20-1 with TRBJ2-1, with 7 bases fitting TRBD2. The DNA end lines up better with TRBJ2-7; the J call may be wrong. This CDR3 is built from 16 residues. Germline values: CDR1 DFQATT, CDR2 SNEGSKA (reference sequence). The CDR3 region is CSARDVGGSSYNEQYF. Written as DNA, the CDR3 is TGCAGTGCTAGAGATGTTGGCGGGAGCTCCTACAATGAGCAGTACTTC.

This clonotype was seen repeatedly, ten times or more. The chain recombines TRBV6-5 with TRBJ2-7; D not certain. Germline V gene data show CDR1 as MNHEY and CDR2 as SVGAGI. The CDR3 loop spans 12 amino acids. V shed 6 bases and J shed 5 bases, with 11 bases lying between them. The CDR3 sequence is CASRAALHEQYF. The CDR3 DNA reads as TGTGCCAGCAGGGCGGCACTGCACGAGCAGTACTTC.

This sequence joins TRBV24-1 and TRBJ2-1; 10 bases match TRBD2. Germline trimming cut 5 bases from V and 3 bases from J; bases unmatched to any gene: 12. Germline V gene data show CDR1 as KGHDR and CDR2 as SFDVKD. This CDR3 comprises 18 residues. For the CDR3, the DNA is TGTGCCACCAGTGGAGGGCTAGCGGGAGATCCAATCTACAATGAGCAGTTCTTC. It specifies CATSGGLAGDPIYNEQFF.

The J gene is TRBJ2-1, the V gene TRBV29-1; 14 positions match TRBD2. V gave up 5 bases and J gave up 10 bases; unmatched junction bases: 10. The CDR3 has 15 residues. Per the germline V gene, CDR1 is SQVTM and CDR2 is ANQGSEA. In nucleotides, the CDR3 is TGCAGCGTTCAAGGACTAGCGGGGGGAGCGGGGGAGCAGTTCTTC. It specifies CSVQGLAGGAGEQFF.

V and J are TRBV4-3 and TRBJ2-3, with 9 bases aligning to TRBD2. Germline assignment: CDR1 LGHNA and CDR2 YSLEER. CDR3 length: 16 residues. V was pared by 0 bases and J by 5 bases, with 6 bases of the junction left unmatched. CDR3 sequence: CASSQDGGGAIDTQYF. The CDR3 coding sequence is TGCGCCAGCAGCCAAGATGGCGGGGGGGCCATAGATACGCAGTATTTT.

This clonotype was seen a few times. This chain joins TRBV11-2 and TRBJ2-1, with D uncertain. Trimming removed 0 bases at V and 9 bases at J, with 12 bases between. The CDR3 is 14 amino acids. Germline V gene lookup returns CDR1 SGHAT and CDR2 FQNNGV. The CDR3, as DNA: TGTGCCAGCAGCTTAGACCTTAGTAGGGTTGAGCAGTTCTTC. This gives the protein CASSLDLSRVEQFF.

This clonotype showed up many times. The chain links TRBV28 to TRBJ2-3, with 9 bases matching TRBD2. Germline loops: CDR1 MDHEN, CDR2 SYDVKM. J lost 4 bases, V lost 3 bases, and 5 bases had no gene match. The length of the CDR3 is 15 residues. CDR3 residues: CASSLRGGPADTQYF. CDR3 sequence (DNA): TGTGCCAGCAGTTTGCGGGGGGGCCCTGCAGATACGCAGTATTTT.

The chain uses TRBV7-9 and TRBJ1-4; D gene ambiguous. Germline lookup yields CDR1 SEHNR and CDR2 FQNEAQ (reference sequence). CDR3 length: 13 amino acids. V lost 1 base to trimming and J lost 6 bases, with 6 bases between them. The CDR3 DNA follows: TGTGCCAGCAGCTTAGACCCGGATGAAAAACTGTTTTTT. Its protein is CASSLDPDEKLFF.

The chain recombines TRBV10-2 with TRBJ1-5, with a tentative D call TRBD1 (6 bases). Germline assignment: CDR1 WSHSY and CDR2 SAAADI. V was pared by 7 bases and J by 5 bases, with 12 bases between. The CDR3 totals 13 residues. CDR3 sequence (DNA): TGCGCCAGCACACAGGGTGTACATCAGCCCCAGCATTTT. Translating gives CASTQGVHQPQHF.